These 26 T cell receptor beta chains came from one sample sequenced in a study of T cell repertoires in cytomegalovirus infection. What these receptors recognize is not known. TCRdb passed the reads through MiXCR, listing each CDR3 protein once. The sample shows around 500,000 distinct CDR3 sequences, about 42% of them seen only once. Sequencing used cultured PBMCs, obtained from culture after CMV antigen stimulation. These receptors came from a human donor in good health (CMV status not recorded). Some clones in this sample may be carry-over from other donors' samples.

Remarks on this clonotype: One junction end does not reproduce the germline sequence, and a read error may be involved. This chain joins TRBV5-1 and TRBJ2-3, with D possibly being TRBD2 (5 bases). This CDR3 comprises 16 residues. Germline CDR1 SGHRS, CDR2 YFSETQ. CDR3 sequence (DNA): TGCGCCAGCAGCTTTGGGCCGGACTCGAGCACAGATGCGCAGTATTTT. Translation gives CASSFGPDSSTDAQYF.

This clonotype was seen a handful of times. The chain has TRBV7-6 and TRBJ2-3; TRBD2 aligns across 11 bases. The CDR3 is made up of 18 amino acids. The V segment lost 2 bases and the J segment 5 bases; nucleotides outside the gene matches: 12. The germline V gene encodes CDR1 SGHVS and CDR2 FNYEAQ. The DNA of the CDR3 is TGTGCCAGCAGCTTATACAGCGGGACTAGCGGATTCGTAGATACGCAGTATTTT. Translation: CASSLYSGTSGFVDTQYF.

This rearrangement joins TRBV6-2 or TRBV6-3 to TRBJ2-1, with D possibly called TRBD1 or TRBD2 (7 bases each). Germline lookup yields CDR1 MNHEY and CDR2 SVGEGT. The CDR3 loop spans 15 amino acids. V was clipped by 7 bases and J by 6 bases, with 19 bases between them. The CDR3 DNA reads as TGTGCCAGCACCCGGGGGAGGGGGCCGATCAATGAGCAGTTCTTC. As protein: CASTRGRGPINEQFF.

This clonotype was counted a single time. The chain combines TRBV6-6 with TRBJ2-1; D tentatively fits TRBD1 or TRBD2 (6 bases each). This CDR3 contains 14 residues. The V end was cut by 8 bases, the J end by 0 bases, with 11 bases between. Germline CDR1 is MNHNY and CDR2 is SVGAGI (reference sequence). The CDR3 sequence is CASGGRSSYNEQFF. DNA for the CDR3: TGTGCCAGCGGGGGGCGGAGCTCCTACAATGAGCAGTTCTTC.

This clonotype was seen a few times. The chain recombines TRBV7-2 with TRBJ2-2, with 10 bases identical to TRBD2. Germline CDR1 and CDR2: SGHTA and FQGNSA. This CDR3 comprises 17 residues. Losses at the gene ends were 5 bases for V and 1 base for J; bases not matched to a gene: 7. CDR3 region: CASSAPAGGMNTGELFF. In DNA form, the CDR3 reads TGTGCCAGCAGCGCTCCAGCGGGGGGGATGAACACCGGGGAGCTGTTTTTT.

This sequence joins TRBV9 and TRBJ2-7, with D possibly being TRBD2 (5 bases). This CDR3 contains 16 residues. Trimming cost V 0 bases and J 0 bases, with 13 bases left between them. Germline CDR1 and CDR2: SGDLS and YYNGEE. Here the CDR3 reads CASSVALAASSYEQYF. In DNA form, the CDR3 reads TGTGCCAGCAGCGTAGCCCTAGCCGCTAGCTCCTACGAGCAGTACTTC.

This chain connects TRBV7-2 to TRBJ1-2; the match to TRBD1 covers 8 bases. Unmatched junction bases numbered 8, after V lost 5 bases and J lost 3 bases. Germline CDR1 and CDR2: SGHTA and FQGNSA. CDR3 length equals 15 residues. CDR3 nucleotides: TGTGCCAGCAGCAGCAGACAGGGGACTTACTATGGCTACACCTTC. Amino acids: CASSSRQGTYYGYTF.

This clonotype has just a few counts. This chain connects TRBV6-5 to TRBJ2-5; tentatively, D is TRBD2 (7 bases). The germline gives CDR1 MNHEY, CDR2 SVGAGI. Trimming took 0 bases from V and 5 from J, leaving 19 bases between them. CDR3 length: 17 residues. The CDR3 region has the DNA TGTGCCAGCAGTTACTCTGTTTGGGGGGGCTTAGCGGAGACCCAGTACTTC. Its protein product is CASSYSVWGGLAETQYF.

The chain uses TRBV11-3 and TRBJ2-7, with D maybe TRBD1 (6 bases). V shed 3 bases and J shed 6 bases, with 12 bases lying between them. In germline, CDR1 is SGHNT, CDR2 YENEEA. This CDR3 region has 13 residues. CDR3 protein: CASSLQGSGEQYF. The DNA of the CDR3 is TGTGCCAGCAGCTTGCAGGGGTCGGGCGAGCAGTACTTC.

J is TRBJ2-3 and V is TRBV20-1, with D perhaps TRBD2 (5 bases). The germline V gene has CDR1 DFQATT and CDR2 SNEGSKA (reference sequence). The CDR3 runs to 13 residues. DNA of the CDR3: TGCGGAACTGCGACTACTAGCACAGATACGCAGTATTTT. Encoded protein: CGTATTSTDTQYF.

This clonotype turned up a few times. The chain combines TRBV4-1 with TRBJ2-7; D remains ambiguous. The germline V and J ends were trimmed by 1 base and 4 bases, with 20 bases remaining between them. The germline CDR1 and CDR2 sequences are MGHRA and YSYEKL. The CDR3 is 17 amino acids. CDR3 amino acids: CASSQGDLEIGIYEQYF. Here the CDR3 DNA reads TGCGCCAGCAGCCAAGGGGATCTGGAGATTGGGATATACGAGCAGTACTTC.

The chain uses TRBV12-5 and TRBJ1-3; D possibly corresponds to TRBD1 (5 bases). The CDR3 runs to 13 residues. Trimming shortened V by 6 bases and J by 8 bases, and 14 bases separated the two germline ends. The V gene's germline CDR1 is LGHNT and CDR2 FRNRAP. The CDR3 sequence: CASGPSTRDTIYF. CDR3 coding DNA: TGTGCTAGTGGGCCCTCGACCAGGGACACCATATATTTT.

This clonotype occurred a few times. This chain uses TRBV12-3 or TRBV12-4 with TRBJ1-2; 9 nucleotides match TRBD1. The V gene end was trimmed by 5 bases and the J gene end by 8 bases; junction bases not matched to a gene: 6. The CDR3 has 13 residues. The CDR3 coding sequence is TGTGCCAGCAGTCCGGGACAGGGATGGGGCTACACCTTC. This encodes CASSPGQGWGYTF.

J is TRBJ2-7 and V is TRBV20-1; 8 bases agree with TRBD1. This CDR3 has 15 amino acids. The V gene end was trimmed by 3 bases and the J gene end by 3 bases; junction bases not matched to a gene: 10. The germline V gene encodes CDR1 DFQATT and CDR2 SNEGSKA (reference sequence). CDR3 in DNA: TGCAGTGCTAGGAGGCGGACAGGGCCGGGCTACGAGCAGTACTTC. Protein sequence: CSARRRTGPGYEQYF.

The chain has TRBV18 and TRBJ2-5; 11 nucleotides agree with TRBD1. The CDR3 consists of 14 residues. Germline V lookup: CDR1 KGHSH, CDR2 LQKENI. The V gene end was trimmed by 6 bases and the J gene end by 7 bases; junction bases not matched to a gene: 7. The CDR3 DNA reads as TGTGCCAGCTCGCCGGACAGGGGGCTCGTGACCCAGTACTTC. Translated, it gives CASSPDRGLVTQYF.

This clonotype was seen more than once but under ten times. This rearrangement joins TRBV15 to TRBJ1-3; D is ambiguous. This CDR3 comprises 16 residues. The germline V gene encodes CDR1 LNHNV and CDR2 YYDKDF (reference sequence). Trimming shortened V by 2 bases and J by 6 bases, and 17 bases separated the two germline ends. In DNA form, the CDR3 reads TGTGCCACCAGCAGACTGAAGAGCGGGTTGGCAAACACCATATATTTT. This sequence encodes CATSRLKSGLANTIYF. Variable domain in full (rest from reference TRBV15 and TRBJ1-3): DAMVIQNPRYQVTQFGKPVTLSCSQTLNHNVMYWYQQKSSQAPKLLFHYYDKDFNNEADTPDNFQSRRPNTSFCFLDIRSPGLGDTAMYLCATSRLKSGLANTIYFGEGSWLTVV.

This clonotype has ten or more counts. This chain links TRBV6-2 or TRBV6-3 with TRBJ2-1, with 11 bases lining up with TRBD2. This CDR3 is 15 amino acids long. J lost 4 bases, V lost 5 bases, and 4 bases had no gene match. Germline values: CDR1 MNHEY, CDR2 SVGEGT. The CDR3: CASSPRLAGYNEQFF. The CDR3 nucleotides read TGTGCCAGCAGTCCCCGACTAGCGGGGTACAATGAGCAGTTCTTC.

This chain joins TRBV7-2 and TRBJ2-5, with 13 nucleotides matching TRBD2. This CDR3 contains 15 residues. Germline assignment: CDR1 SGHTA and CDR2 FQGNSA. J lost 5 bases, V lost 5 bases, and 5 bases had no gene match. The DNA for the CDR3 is TGTGCCAGCAGCCTACTAGCGGGGGGGCGTGAGACCCAGTACTTC. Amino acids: CASSLLAGGRETQYF.

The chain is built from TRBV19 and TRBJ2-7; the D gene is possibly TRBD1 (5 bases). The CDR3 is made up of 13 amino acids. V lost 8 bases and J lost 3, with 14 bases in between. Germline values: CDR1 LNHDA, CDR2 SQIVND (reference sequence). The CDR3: CASSDSPYYEQYF. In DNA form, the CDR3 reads TGTGCCAGTTCAGACAGCCCCTACTACGAGCAGTACTTC.

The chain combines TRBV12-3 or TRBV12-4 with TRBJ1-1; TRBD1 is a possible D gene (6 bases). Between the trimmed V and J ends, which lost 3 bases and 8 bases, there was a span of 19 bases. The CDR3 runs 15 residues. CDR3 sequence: CASSLGHQMPEEAFF. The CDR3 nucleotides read TGTGCCAGCAGTTTGGGACACCAAATGCCCGAGGAAGCTTTCTTT.

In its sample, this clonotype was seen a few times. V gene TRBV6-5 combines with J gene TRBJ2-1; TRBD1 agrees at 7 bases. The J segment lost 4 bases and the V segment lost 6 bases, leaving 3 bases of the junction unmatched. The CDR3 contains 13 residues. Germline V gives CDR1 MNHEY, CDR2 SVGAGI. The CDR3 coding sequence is TGTGCCAGCAGAAGGGACAGATACAATGAGCAGTTCTTC. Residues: CASRRDRYNEQFF.

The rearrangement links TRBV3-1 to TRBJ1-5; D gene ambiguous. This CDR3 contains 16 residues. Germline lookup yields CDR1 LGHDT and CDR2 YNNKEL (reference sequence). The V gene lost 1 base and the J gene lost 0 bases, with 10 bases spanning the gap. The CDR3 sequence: CASSQAGRNSNQPQHF. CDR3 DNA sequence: TGTGCCAGCAGCCAAGCGGGTCGAAATAGCAATCAGCCCCAGCATTTT. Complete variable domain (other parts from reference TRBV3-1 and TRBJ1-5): DTAVSQTPKYLVTQMGNDKSIKCEQNLGHDTMYWYKQDSKKFLKIMFSYNNKELIINETVPNRFSPKSPDKAHLNLHINSLELGDSAVYFCASSQAGRNSNQPQHFGDGTRLSIL.

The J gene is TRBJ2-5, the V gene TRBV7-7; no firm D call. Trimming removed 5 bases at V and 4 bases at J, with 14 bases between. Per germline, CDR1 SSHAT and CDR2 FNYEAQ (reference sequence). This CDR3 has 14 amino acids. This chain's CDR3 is CASSATVARETQYF. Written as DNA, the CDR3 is TGTGCCAGCAGCGCCACAGTGGCTAGAGAGACCCAGTACTTC. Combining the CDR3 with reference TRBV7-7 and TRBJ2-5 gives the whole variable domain GAGVSQSPRYKVTKRGQDVTLRCDPISSHATLYWYQQALGQGPEFLTYFNYEAQPDKSGLPSDRFSAERPEGSISTLTIQRTEQRDSAMYRCASSATVARETQYFGPGTRLLVL.

The chain's CDR3 is CASSSGTALNEKLFF. The CDR3 nucleotides read TGCGCCAGCAGCTCGGGGACAGCGCTTAATGAAAAACTGTTTTTT. V gene TRBV5-1 combines with J gene TRBJ1-4; 7 positions agree with TRBD1. The CDR3 has 15 residues. With 3 bases clipped from V and 4 bases from J, the junction kept 6 bases outside the gene matches. Germline V gene lookup returns CDR1 SGHRS and CDR2 YFSETQ.

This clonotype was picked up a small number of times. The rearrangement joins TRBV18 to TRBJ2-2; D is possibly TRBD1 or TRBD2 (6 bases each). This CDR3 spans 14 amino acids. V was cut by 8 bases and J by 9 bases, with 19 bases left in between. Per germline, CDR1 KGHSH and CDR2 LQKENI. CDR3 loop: CASAKDGGLRELFF. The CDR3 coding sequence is TGTGCCAGCGCTAAGGACGGGGGCCTGCGGGAGCTGTTTTTT.

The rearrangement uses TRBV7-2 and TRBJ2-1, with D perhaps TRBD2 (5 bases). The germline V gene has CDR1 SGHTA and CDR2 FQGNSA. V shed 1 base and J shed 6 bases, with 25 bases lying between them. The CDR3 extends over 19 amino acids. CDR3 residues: CASSLGPLRGSWVRNEQFF. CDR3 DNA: TGTGCCAGCAGCTTAGGGCCCCTTCGGGGATCTTGGGTTCGCAATGAGCAGTTCTTC.